This is a list of T cell receptor beta chains from one sample in a study of T cell repertoires in cytomegalovirus infection. TCRdb re-called the reads with MiXCR, one entry per CDR3 protein. Counted here are about 530,000 distinct CDR3 sequences, 26% occurring once; the ten biggest clones make up 13%. Specimen: PBMCs. These receptor sequences come from a human donor in good health (CMV status not recorded). Some clones in this sample may be carry-over from other donors' samples. Each CDR3 is given with its conserved first and last residue. Each record gives: V gene, D gene, J gene, clone size, CDR3 DNA, CDR3 protein. D genes are given only for firm matches. Rows may omit the clone size; those that give it use once, few, many or a size class.

>TRBV7-2|-|TRBJ2-1|many
TGTGCCAGCAGCCCCAAGCTGTCGGGACGAGCACTTGAGCAGTTCTTC
CASSPKLSGRALEQFF
>TRBV19|-|TRBJ1-4|-
TGTGCCAGTAGTATAGATGGGACATCGGGGGGCCTGTTTTTT
CASSIDGTSGGLFF
>TRBV7-2|-|TRBJ2-1|many
TGTGCCAGCAGCTTACGAGAGCGGCTGAACAATGAGCAGTTCTTC
CASSLRERLNNEQFF
>TRBV28|TRBD2|TRBJ2-3|-
TGTGCCAGCTCCAAAGCCCCGGGACTAGCGGGAGGGGATACGCAGTATTTT
CASSKAPGLAGGDTQYF
>TRBV7-3|-|TRBJ2-3|many
TGTGCCAGCAGCTTATTTTCTGGACCCGGAGGAGATACGCAGTATTTT
CASSLFSGPGGDTQYF
>TRBV10-3|-|TRBJ2-1|-
TGTGCCATCAGTGAGGGCCTTTACAATGAGCAGTTCTTC
CAISEGLYNEQFF
>TRBV20-1|TRBD2|TRBJ2-5|once
TGCAGTGCTAGTCCTTCCGGGACTAGCTCGGAGACCCAGTACTTC
CSASPSGTSSETQYF
>TRBV7-2|-|TRBJ1-5|many
TGTGCCAGCAGCTTAGGTTCCAGGGCCGGTCAGCCCCAGCATTTT
CASSLGSRAGQPQHF
>TRBV19|-|TRBJ1-4|many
TGTGCCAGTAGTATCAACGTTAATGAAAAACTGTTTTTT
CASSINVNEKLFF
>TRBV20-1|TRBD2|TRBJ2-1|-
TGCAGTGCTTGGGATGGGACTAGCGGGAGTCGGGAGCAGTTCTTC
CSAWDGTSGSREQFF
>TRBV4-1|-|TRBJ2-1|-
TGCGCCAGCAGCCTGGGAGGTGGGGACAACAGTTATGAGCAGTTCTTC
CASSLGGGDNSYEQFF
>TRBV6-1|-|TRBJ1-5|many
TGTGCCAGCAACTACGAAAGGGGTCAGCCCCAGCATTTT
CASNYERGQPQHF
>TRBV7-2|-|TRBJ2-7|many
TGTGCCAGCAGCTTCGGGGACATGTCCTACGAGCAGTACTTC
CASSFGDMSYEQYF
>TRBV12-3/TRBV12-4|TRBD2|TRBJ2-3|-
TGTGCCAGCAGCACTAGCGGGAGAAGGCCAGATACGCAGTATTTT
CASSTSGRRPDTQYF
>TRBV27|-|TRBJ1-5|few
TGTGCCAGCAGTTTATACGCAGGGGACGGTCAGCCCCAGCATTTT
CASSLYAGDGQPQHF
>TRBV7-2|-|TRBJ2-5|many
TGTGCCAGCAGCTTAAATGGGGAGACCCAGTACTTC
CASSLNGETQYF
>TRBV7-2|-|TRBJ2-7|many
TGTGCCAGCAGCTCCGGGGACGGGGTCTACGAGCAGTACTTC
CASSSGDGVYEQYF
>TRBV5-1|-|TRBJ1-1|-
TGCGCCAGCAGCGAACAGGGTTGGGCTGAAGCTTTCTTT
CASSEQGWAEAFF
>TRBV12-3/TRBV12-4|-|TRBJ1-2|-
TGTGCCAGCAGCCTCCTTGGAGACCTCTATGGCTACACCTTC
CASSLLGDLYGYTF
>TRBV10-3|TRBD2|TRBJ2-3|-
TGTGCCATCAGAGGACTAGCGGGAGAGGCAGATACGCAGTATTTT
CAIRGLAGEADTQYF
>TRBV7-8|TRBD1|TRBJ1-2|few
TGTGCCAGCAGTTTAAATTTGGCAGGGGGAATTGGTAATGGCTACACCTTC
CASSLNLAGGIGNGYTF
>TRBV5-6|-|TRBJ1-2|-
TGTGCCAGCAGCTTGTGGGGAGAGTCGTCTAACTATGGCTACACCTTC
CASSLWGESSNYGYTF
>TRBV7-2|-|TRBJ1-1|many
TGTGCCAGCAGCTTCGGGGGGGCGGACACTGAAGCTTTCTTT
CASSFGGADTEAFF
>TRBV12-3/TRBV12-4|TRBD1|TRBJ1-6|-
TGTGCCAGCAGCCCCGGGACAGTAGGATCACCCCTCCACTTT
CASSPGTVGSPLHF
>TRBV6-1|-|TRBJ1-5|few
TGTGCCAGCAGTGAAGGTCATAGCAATCAGCCCCAGCATTTT
CASSEGHSNQPQHF
>TRBV6-6|-|TRBJ2-3|-
TGTGCCAGCAGTTACACGATTCTTCAGGATACGCAGTATTTT
CASSYTILQDTQYF
>TRBV7-2|TRBD1|TRBJ1-1|many
TGTGCCAGCAGCTTTTGGGACAGGGGGCGATTGGTAAGGCGGAACACTGAAGCTTTCTTT
CASSFWDRGRLVRRNTEAFF
>TRBV5-1|TRBD2|TRBJ2-1|-
TGCGCCAGCAGCCGGCGGGCGGGAGGGCCACATGAGCAGTTCTTC
CASSRRAGGPHEQFF
>TRBV28|TRBD2|TRBJ2-7|-
TGTGCCAGCAGTCCAGGGACTAGCGGGAGGATCTCCTACGAGCAGTACTTC
CASSPGTSGRISYEQYF
>TRBV6-2/TRBV6-3|-|TRBJ2-7|-
TGTGCCAGCAGCCCGGACAAAGGGCTCGAGCAGTACTTC
CASSPDKGLEQYF
>TRBV6-5|-|TRBJ2-2|few
TGTGCCAGCAGTTATTTAGGAACGGGCCCCGGGGAGCTGTTTTTT
CASSYLGTGPGELFF
>TRBV10-3|TRBD2|TRBJ2-1|-
TGTGCCATCGGGAGGGGAGTTCAGGGCAGGGATGAGCAGTTCTTC
CAIGRGVQGRDEQFF
>TRBV7-2|-|TRBJ1-3|many
TGTGCCAGCAGCTTGACAGGACCATTTCCCTCTGGAAACACCATATATTTT
CASSLTGPFPSGNTIYF
>TRBV4-3|-|TRBJ2-2|-
TGCGCCAGCAGCAGGAACCCCGGGGGCGTAAACACCGGGGAGCTGTTTTTT
CASSRNPGGVNTGELFF
>TRBV20-1|TRBD1|TRBJ2-3|few
TGCAGTGCCCCGGACAGGGGCACAGATACGCAGTATTTT
CSAPDRGTDTQYF
>TRBV6-2/TRBV6-3|-|TRBJ2-1|-
TGTGCCAGCAGCCACAAGACGGGCAGAGCCGGGGGGCAGTTCTTC
CASSHKTGRAGGQFF
>TRBV7-6|TRBD1|TRBJ2-5|-
TGTGCCAGCAGCCCTACGACAGGGGGGAAGACCCAGTACTTC
CASSPTTGGKTQYF